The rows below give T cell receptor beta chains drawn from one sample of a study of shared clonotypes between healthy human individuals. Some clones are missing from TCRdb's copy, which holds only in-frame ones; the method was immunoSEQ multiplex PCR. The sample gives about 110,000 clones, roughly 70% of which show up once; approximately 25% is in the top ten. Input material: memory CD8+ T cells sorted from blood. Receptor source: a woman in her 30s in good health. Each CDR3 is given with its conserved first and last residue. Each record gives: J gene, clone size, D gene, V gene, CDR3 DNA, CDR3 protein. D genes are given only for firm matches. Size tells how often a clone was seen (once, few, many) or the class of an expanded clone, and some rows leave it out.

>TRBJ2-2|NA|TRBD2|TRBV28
TGTGCCAGCGCGACCGCTAGCGGGATAAGCGGGGAGCTGTTTTTT
CASATASGISGELFF
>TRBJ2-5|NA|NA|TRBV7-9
TGTGCCAGCAGCTTAGAAGTCTGGTTCCAAGAGACCCAGTACTTC
CASSLEVWFQETQYF
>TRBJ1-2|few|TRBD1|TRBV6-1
TGTGCCAGCAGTGAAGGCACAGGGGGAGGCTACACCTTC
CASSEGTGGGYTF
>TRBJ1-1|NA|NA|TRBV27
TGTGCCAGCAGTTTATATCCCGGACAGATAAAGATGAACACTGAAGCTTTCTTT
CASSLYPGQIKMNTEAFF
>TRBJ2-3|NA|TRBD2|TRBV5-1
TGCGCCAGCAGGGCGGGAGGGAGGAGAGCCGATACGCAGTATTTT
CASRAGGRRADTQYF
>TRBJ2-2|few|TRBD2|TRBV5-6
TGTGCCAGCAGCTTGGAGCGAACTAGCGGGAGGAGCGTCGGGGAGCTGTTTTTT
CASSLERTSGRSVGELFF
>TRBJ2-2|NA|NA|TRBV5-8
TGTGCCAGCAGCTTGGATGCGGCTTCCAGACTGACCGGGGAGCTGTTTTTT
CASSLDAASRLTGELFF
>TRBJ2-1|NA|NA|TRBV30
TGTGCCTGGAGCCACAATCCCAGAGGGAAAGGCCCCAACTACAATGAGCAGTTCTTC
CAWSHNPRGKGPNYNEQFF
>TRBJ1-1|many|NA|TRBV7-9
TGTGCCAGCAGCTTAGCGGCCACGAACACTGAAGCTTTCTTT
CASSLAATNTEAFF
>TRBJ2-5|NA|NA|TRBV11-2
TGTGCCAGCAGCGCCTCACAGGGAGAGACCCAGTACTTC
CASSASQGETQYF
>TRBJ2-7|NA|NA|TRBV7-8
TGTGCCAGCAGCTTAGCGGCCGGGTACGAGCAGTACTTC
CASSLAAGYEQYF
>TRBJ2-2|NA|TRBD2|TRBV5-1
TGCGCCAGCAGCTTGGCCCCCGGACTAGCGGGAGGCTCCGGGGAGCTGTTTTTT
CASSLAPGLAGGSGELFF
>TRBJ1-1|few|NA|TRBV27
TGTGCCAGCAAAAGACAGGAGATGAACACTGAAGCTTTCTTT
CASKRQEMNTEAFF
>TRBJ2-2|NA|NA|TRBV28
TGTGCCAGCAGTTCGTATACGAACACCGGGGAGCTGTTTTTT
CASSSYTNTGELFF
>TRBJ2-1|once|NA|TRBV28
TGTGCCAGCAGTTTTGTCAACCTCTACAATGAGCAGTTCTTC
CASSFVNLYNEQFF
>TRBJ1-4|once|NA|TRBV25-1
TGTGCCAGCAGTGAGGTTCAGAGGGGTGCTGCAACTAATGAAAAACTGTTTTTT
CASSEVQRGAATNEKLFF
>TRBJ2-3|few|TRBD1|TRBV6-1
TGTGCCAGCAGTGAGGGGACAGGGGGCTCAGATACGCAGTATTTT
CASSEGTGGSDTQYF
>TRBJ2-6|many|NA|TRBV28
TGTGCCAGCAGGTACAGGGGGGCCAACGTCCTGACTTTC
CASRYRGANVLTF
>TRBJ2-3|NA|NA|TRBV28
TGTGCCAGCAGTCGGACAGCGAGCACAGATACGCAGTATTTT
CASSRTASTDTQYF
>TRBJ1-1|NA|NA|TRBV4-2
TGTGCCAGCAGCCAAGTATCGAACACTGAAGCTTTCTTT
CASSQVSNTEAFF
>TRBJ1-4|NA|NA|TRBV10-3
TGTGCCATCAGTGAAGCAGGGGTTTTGTCTAATGAAAAACTGTTTTTT
CAISEAGVLSNEKLFF
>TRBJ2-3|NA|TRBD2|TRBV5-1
TGCGCCAGCAGCTGTCTCGCTGCGCCGGGACTACCCTACTGTAGCACAGATACGCAGTATTTT
CASSCLAAPGLPYCSTDTQYF
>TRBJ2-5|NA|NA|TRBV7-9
TGTGCCAGCAGTTACATACAGGGATTAGAGGAGACCCAGTACTTC
CASSYIQGLEETQYF
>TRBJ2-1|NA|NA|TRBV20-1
TGCAGTGCTGACGAGAAGGGGGAGCAGTTCTTC
CSADEKGEQFF
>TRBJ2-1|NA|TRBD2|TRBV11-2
TGTGCCAGCAGCGGGGGGACTAGCGGGAGTATCAATGAGCAGTTCTTC
CASSGGTSGSINEQFF
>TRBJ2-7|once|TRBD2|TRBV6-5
TGTGCCAGCAGCCCCGATATTAGCGGGAGCGTCGAGCAGTACTTC
CASSPDISGSVEQYF
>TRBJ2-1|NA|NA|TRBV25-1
TGTGCCAGCAGTAACGCGACTGAGCAGTTCTTC
CASSNATEQFF
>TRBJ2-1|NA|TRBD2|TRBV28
TGTGCCAGCAGTGTCCCTAGCGGTTATTACAATGAGCAGTTCTTC
CASSVPSGYYNEQFF
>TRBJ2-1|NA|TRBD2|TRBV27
TGTGCCAGCAGTTACCTTCGGGGACTAGCGGGACACAATGAGCAGTTCTTC
CASSYLRGLAGHNEQFF
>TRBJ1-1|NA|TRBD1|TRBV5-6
TGTGCCAGCAGCTTAGTCAGGGGGGCCGAAGCTTTCTTT
CASSLVRGAEAFF
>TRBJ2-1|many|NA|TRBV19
TGTGCCACAGAGGCCCAGGGGGGCTACAATGAGCAGTTCTTC
CATEAQGGYNEQFF
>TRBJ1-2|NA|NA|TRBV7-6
TGTGCCAGCAGCCCGGAGGCCTTCTATGGCTACACCTTC
CASSPEAFYGYTF
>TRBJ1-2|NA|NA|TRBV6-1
TGTGCCAGCAGTGGTCGGCAGGAGGGCCTCTATGGCTACACCTTC
CASSGRQEGLYGYTF
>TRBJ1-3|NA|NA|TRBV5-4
TGTGCCAGCAGCCTTGAGGAATTAGGAGGATCTGGAAACACCATATATTTT
CASSLEELGGSGNTIYF
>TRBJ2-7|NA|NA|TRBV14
TGTGCCAGCAGGGAAGCCGGGACACCTTTCTACGAGCAGTACTTC
CASREAGTPFYEQYF
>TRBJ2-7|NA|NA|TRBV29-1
TGCAGCGTTGACGGACAGGGAGGGTCCTACGAGCAGTACTTC
CSVDGQGGSYEQYF
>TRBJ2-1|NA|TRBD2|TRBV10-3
TGTGCCATCAGTGCCGGTCTTGCGGGAGGGGACAATGAGCAGTTCTTC
CAISAGLAGGDNEQFF
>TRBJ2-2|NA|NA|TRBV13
TGTGCCAGCAGCTTAGAAGGCAGCACGAACACCGGGGAGCTGTTTTTT
CASSLEGSTNTGELFF
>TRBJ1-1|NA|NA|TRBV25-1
TGTGCCAGTACCGGACTGAAGAACACTGAAGCTTTCTTT
CASTGLKNTEAFF
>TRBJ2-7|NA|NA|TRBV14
TGTGCCAGCAGCCTAAACCAACGGTACGAGCAGTACTTC
CASSLNQRYEQYF
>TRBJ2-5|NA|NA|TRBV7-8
TGTGCCAGCAGCTTAGCCCGAAGTTGGGGAGAGACCCAGTACTTC
CASSLARSWGETQYF
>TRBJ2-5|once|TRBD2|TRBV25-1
TGTGCCAGCAGTGAGTCCCTAGCGGGAGGGCAAGAGACCCAGTACTTC
CASSESLAGGQETQYF
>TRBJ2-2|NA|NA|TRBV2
TGTGCCAGCCGTGGTCGAGCAAGCCCACGAACCGGGGAGCTGTTTTTT
CASRGRASPRTGELFF
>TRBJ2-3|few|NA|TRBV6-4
TGTGCCAGCTCCAGAGAGGGATCCACAGATACGCAGTATTTT
CASSREGSTDTQYF
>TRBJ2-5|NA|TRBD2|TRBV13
TGTGCCAGCAGCTTAAGACTAGCGGGAGGTTGGGAGACCCAGTACTTC
CASSLRLAGGWETQYF
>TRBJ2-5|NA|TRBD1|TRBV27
TGTGCCAGCAGATACCGTAGGGACAGCGATCAAGAGACCCAGTACTTC
CASRYRRDSDQETQYF
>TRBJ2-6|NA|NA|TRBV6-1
TGTGCCAGCAGTGCCTATCGGCAGGGGCCCGGGGCCAACGTCCTGACTTTC
CASSAYRQGPGANVLTF
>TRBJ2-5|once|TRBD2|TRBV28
TGTGCCAGCAGTTTACCCCCTGCGGGAGTCCCAGAGACCCAGTACTTC
CASSLPPAGVPETQYF
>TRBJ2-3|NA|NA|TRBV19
TGTGCCAGTAGATTTAGCGTCGGGGGCACAGATACGCAGTATTTT
CASRFSVGGTDTQYF
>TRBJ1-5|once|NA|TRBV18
TGTGCCAGCTCACCGCTCGGGGCGCTTGGCAATCAGCCCCAGCATTTT
CASSPLGALGNQPQHF
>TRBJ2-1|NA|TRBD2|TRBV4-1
TGCGCCAGCAGCCGAGCGGGGCCCTCCTACAATGAGCAGTTCTTC
CASSRAGPSYNEQFF
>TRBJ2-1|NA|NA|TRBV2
TGTGCCAGCACTGACCTCCGGGGCCCGGGGGAGCAGTTCTTC
CASTDLRGPGEQFF
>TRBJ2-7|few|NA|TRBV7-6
TGTGCCAGCAGCTTAGAGGCGGGGCCGAGGATCGAGCAGTACTTC
CASSLEAGPRIEQYF
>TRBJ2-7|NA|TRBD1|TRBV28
TGTGCCAGCATCTCCGGGACAGGGGACTCCTACGAGCAGTACTTC
CASISGTGDSYEQYF
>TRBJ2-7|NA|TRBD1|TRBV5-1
TGCGCCAGCAGCTTACGGGACAGGGTCCCGTACGAGCAGTACTTC
CASSLRDRVPYEQYF
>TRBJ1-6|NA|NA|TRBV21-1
TGTGCCAGCAGCAAAAAGGCAGGGCTCGCCAATTCACCCCTCCACTTT
CASSKKAGLANSPLHF
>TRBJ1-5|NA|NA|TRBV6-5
TGTGCCAGCAGTACCTTAGGGGTTCAGCCCCAGCATTTT
CASSTLGVQPQHF
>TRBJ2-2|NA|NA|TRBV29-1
TGCAGCGTTTATGGGAGTGACACCGGGGAGCTGTTTTTT
CSVYGSDTGELFF
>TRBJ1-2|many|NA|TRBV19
TGTGCCAGTAGTATATGGCAGGCGTCGGGCTACACCTTC
CASSIWQASGYTF
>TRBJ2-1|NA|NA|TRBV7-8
TGTGCCAGCAGCTTATTCTCCCTAGAAGCAAGTGAGCAGTTCTTC
CASSLFSLEASEQFF